These 27 T cell receptor beta chains share one sample of origin, sequenced in a study of Graves' ophthalmopathy and Graves' hyperthyroidism. Amplified material comprised TCR beta CDR3 regions derived from RNA transcripts. Scientists carried out first-round RT-PCR using HTBI primers and then a second-round multiplex PCR. Via MiXCR, TCRdb re-called the multiplex PCR reads, giving one row per CDR3 protein. The sample lists some 410,000 distinct CDR3 sequences, 21% occurring once. Sequenced material: peripheral blood. All receptors come from a woman younger than 30 with stable Graves' hyperthyroidism.

This clonotype was counted at least ten times. V and J are TRBV12-3 or TRBV12-4 and TRBJ2-7; maybe TRBD1 (5 bases). Trimming took off 4 bases at V and 2 bases at J, with 12 bases between the two ends. This CDR3 has 14 amino acids. As DNA, the CDR3 is TGTGCCAGCAGTTCTGGGGCCGGAACCTACGAGCAGTACTTC. It codes for CASSSGAGTYEQYF.

This clonotype has at least ten counts. The chain links TRBV2 to TRBJ2-5; 7 bases are shared with TRBD2. The junction had 15 bases not matched to a gene; V was cut back by 7 bases and J by 7 bases. This CDR3 spans 15 amino acids. Germline-derived CDR1 and CDR2 are SNHLY and FYNNEI. CDR3: CASNTGAAWGGTQYF. The CDR3 DNA reads as TGTGCCAGCAATACGGGAGCGGCCTGGGGGGGGACCCAGTACTTC.

This clonotype was found many times. The rearrangement links TRBV14 to TRBJ1-1; possibly TRBD1 for D (6 bases). Per germline, CDR1 SGHDN and CDR2 FVKESK. Trimming took 1 base from V and 6 from J, leaving 15 bases between them. CDR3 size: 15 residues. DNA of the CDR3: TGTGCCAGCAGCCAAGTTGAGGTGGGGGCGGCTGAAGCTTTCTTT. Protein product: CASSQVEVGAAEAFF.

This clonotype was found many times. CDR3 DNA: TGCAGTGCAGTAGCGGGAGGGAACACCGGGGAGCTGTTTTTT. It encodes CSAVAGGNTGELFF. The rearrangement joins TRBV20-1 to TRBJ2-2; 10 bases fit TRBD2. CDR1 is DFQATT, CDR2 SNEGSKA, per germline (reference sequence). With V trimmed by 6 bases and J by 1 base, 2 bases remained unmatched. The CDR3 loop spans 14 amino acids.

The chain carries TRBV12-3 or TRBV12-4 and TRBJ2-2; no clear D. This CDR3 is 15 amino acids long. The ends were cut back, 2 bases at V and 1 base at J, with 8 bases in the middle. In DNA, the CDR3 is TGTGCCAGCAGTTTACGAGACCTGAACACCGGGGAGCTGTTTTTT. It encodes CASSLRDLNTGELFF.

Only a few counts were recorded for this clonotype. The chain links TRBV20-1 to TRBJ1-3; D perhaps matches TRBD1 (5 bases). Germline CDR1 DFQATT, CDR2 SNEGSKA (reference sequence). The CDR3 contains 13 residues. Trimming pared 4 bases from V and 4 bases from J, leaving 11 bases between. CDR3 sequence (DNA): TGCAGTGCTATATCCGGGGCCGGAAACACCATATATTTT. This gives the protein CSAISGAGNTIYF.

This clonotype was seen more than once but under ten times. This is likely an artifact of a read error, given a far larger clone one base away. The rearrangement uses TRBV7-9 and TRBJ2-7, with 10 bases that match TRBD1. CDR1 is SEHNR and CDR2 is FQNEAQ in the germline V gene (reference sequence). CDR3 length: 13 amino acids. The trim removed 6 bases at V and 3 bases at J, leaving 2 bases unmatched. CDR3 coding DNA: TGTGCCAGCAGACGGGACAGGGGCTACGAGCAGTACTTC. It is translated as CASRRDRGYEQYF.

This clonotype was detected ten times or more. CDR3 region: CASSYDGTYGYTF. CDR3 bases: TGTGCCAGCAGTTATGACGGAACCTATGGCTACACCTTC. The chain recombines TRBV6-5 with TRBJ1-2, with D uncertain. Germline CDR1 reads MNHEY; CDR2 reads SVGAGI. V was trimmed by 3 bases and J by 4 bases, leaving 9 bases between them. This CDR3 is built from 13 residues.

This clonotype was picked up many times. This sequence joins TRBV20-1 and TRBJ2-5; TRBD2 matches at 10 bases. V shed 6 bases, J shed 4 bases, and the junction held 11 bases outside the gene matches. The germline gives CDR1 DFQATT, CDR2 SNEGSKA (reference sequence). The CDR3 has 15 amino acids. As DNA, the CDR3 is TGCAGTGCAACCGACAGGGGACTAGCGCGAGAGACCCAGTACTTC. Translating gives CSATDRGLARETQYF.

This clonotype occurred many times. V is TRBV20-1 and J is TRBJ1-1; D might be TRBD1 (5 bases). The CDR3 is made up of 15 amino acids. Germline loops: CDR1 DFQATT, CDR2 SNEGSKA (reference sequence). Here the CDR3 DNA reads TGCAGCCCTCTGGGGGGAACGGGGTTGGACACTGAAGCTTTCTTT. Translated, it gives CSPLGGTGLDTEAFF.

This clonotype was detected ten times or more. The rearrangement links TRBV5-1 to TRBJ1-2; TRBD1 might be the D (6 bases). With 1 base removed from V and 6 bases from J, the gap between germline ends came to 13 bases. Looked up from germline, CDR1 is SGHRS and CDR2 is YFSETQ. The CDR3 is 14 residues long. CDR3 nucleotides: TGCGCCAGCAGCTTGTTCGGGGGCGGAGATGGCTACACCTTC. It translates to CASSLFGGGDGYTF.

This clonotype has a count of ten or more. The chain has TRBV2 and TRBJ1-1; unclear D gene. The CDR3 has 10 residues. Germline CDR1 and CDR2: SNHLY and FYNNEI. V lost 8 bases, J lost 5 bases, and 6 bases lay in between. The CDR3 spells CASSGTEAFF. DNA of the CDR3: TGTGCCAGCTCCGGAACTGAAGCTTTCTTT.

In this sample, this clonotype turned up many times. V and J are TRBV3-1 and TRBJ2-5; D gene ambiguous. Trimming removed 6 bases at V and 3 bases at J, with 14 bases between. This CDR3 region has 14 residues. Germline V gene lookup returns CDR1 LGHDT and CDR2 YNNKEL (reference sequence). CDR3 protein: CASRPWTEKETQYF. The CDR3 DNA reads TGTGCCAGCAGACCTTGGACGGAGAAAGAGACCCAGTACTTC.

This clonotype was observed at least ten times. This chain connects TRBV29-1 to TRBJ1-1, with 9 bases identical to TRBD1. The trim removed 6 bases at V and 1 base at J, leaving 9 bases unmatched. The CDR3 totals 15 residues. Germline V gene sequence: CDR1 SQVTM, CDR2 ANQGSEA. In DNA, the CDR3 is TGCAGCGTCGTACAACAGGGGGCAAGGAACACTGAAGCTTTCTTT. This codes for CSVVQQGARNTEAFF.

J is TRBJ1-5 and V is TRBV6-2 or TRBV6-3, with 9 bases that match TRBD1. Looked up from germline, CDR1 is MNHEY and CDR2 is SVGEGT. CDR3 length equals 16 residues. Trimming cost V 2 bases and J 5 bases; bases outside gene matches: 7. The chain's CDR3 is CASSYVTGQGDQPQHF. CDR3 sequence (DNA): TGTGCCAGCAGTTACGTTACGGGACAGGGCGATCAGCCCCAGCATTTT.

This clonotype was seen repeatedly, ten times or more. The rearrangement joins TRBV20-1 to TRBJ1-2; unclear D gene. The CDR3 sequence is 13 residues long. Trimming left V 3 bases short and J 0 bases short, with 8 bases between. CDR1 is DFQATT, CDR2 SNEGSKA, per germline (reference sequence). Here the CDR3 reads CSASPGANYGYTF. The CDR3 region has the DNA TGCAGTGCTAGTCCCGGAGCTAACTATGGCTACACCTTC.

This clonotype was seen at least ten times. The chain couples TRBV7-3 to TRBJ2-2; no clear D gene. The CDR3 is made up of 13 amino acids. The V gene's germline CDR1 is SGHTA and CDR2 FQGTGA. V was shortened by 3 bases and J by 5 bases, with 7 bases between the two germline ends. CDR3 sequence: CASSFSDTGELFF. CDR3 nucleotide sequence: TGTGCCAGCAGCTTCTCGGATACCGGGGAGCTGTTTTTT.

This clonotype was recorded many times. The V gene is TRBV20-1, the J gene TRBJ1-3, with a possible D match to TRBD1 (5 bases). Per the germline V gene, CDR1 is DFQATT and CDR2 is SNEGSKA (reference sequence). With 5 bases removed from V and 2 bases from J, the gap between germline ends came to 13 bases. This CDR3 contains 14 residues. The CDR3 nucleotides are TGCAGTGCTTCCTCAGGGATTGCTGGAAACACCATATATTTT. It encodes CSASSGIAGNTIYF.

This clonotype was observed many times. An end of the junction differs from the germline gene, which may be a read error. The V call is TRBV2, the J call TRBJ2-6; D ambiguous. The CDR3 is 16 amino acids. Germline CDR1 is SNHLY and CDR2 is FYNNEI. The CDR3 DNA follows: TGTGCCTGCAGCCATTCTTTTGGAGCCAGGGCCAACGTCCTGACTTTC. Encoded protein: CACSHSFGARANVLTF.

The rearrangement joins TRBV6-2 or TRBV6-3 to TRBJ1-5; 10 nucleotides match TRBD1. J gave up 2 bases and V 8 bases, and 3 bases lay outside the gene matches. CDR1 and CDR2 (germline): MNHEY, SVGEGT. The CDR3 spans 14 residues. The CDR3 loop reads CASGGTGGNQPQHF. Here the CDR3 DNA reads TGTGCCAGCGGAGGGACAGGGGGCAATCAGCCCCAGCATTTT.

This clonotype showed up many times. This chain joins TRBV12-3 or TRBV12-4 and TRBJ2-7, with a possible D match to TRBD2 (6 bases). V was cut by 3 bases and J by 5 bases, with 26 bases left in between. The CDR3 sequence is 18 residues long. The DNA for the CDR3 is TGTGCCAGCAGTTTCGCCGGGGGAAAGGCCAGGGACTTCCACGAGCAGTACTTC. This translates into CASSFAGGKARDFHEQYF.

The V gene is TRBV3-1, the J gene TRBJ2-7, with 9 positions matching TRBD2. V lost 7 bases to trimming and J lost 6 bases; unmatched junction nucleotides: 16. The germline V gene has CDR1 LGHDT and CDR2 YNNKEL (reference sequence). This CDR3 region has 16 residues. CDR3: CASKSRAGGPLGEQYF. The CDR3 DNA is TGTGCCAGCAAAAGTCGAGCGGGAGGCCCCCTCGGCGAGCAGTACTTC.

There are many counts of this clonotype. The V call is TRBV20-1, the J call TRBJ1-1; TRBD1 is a possible D gene (6 bases). The germline V gene encodes CDR1 DFQATT and CDR2 SNEGSKA (reference sequence). This CDR3 is built from 15 residues. Trimming stripped 0 bases from V and 1 base from J, with 12 bases between. The CDR3 sequence is CSARDNGRGNTEAFF. The CDR3 coding sequence is TGCAGTGCTAGAGACAACGGCAGGGGGAACACTGAAGCTTTCTTT.

This clonotype was picked up a small number of times. V is TRBV12-3 or TRBV12-4 and J is TRBJ2-7; TRBD2 aligns across 11 bases. This CDR3 region has 16 residues. Unmatched junction bases numbered 11, after V lost 8 bases and J lost 2 bases. The CDR3 reads CASPRPTSGRPYEQYF. The CDR3 DNA reads as TGTGCCAGCCCACGCCCTACTAGCGGGAGACCCTACGAGCAGTACTTC.

Many counts were recorded for this clonotype. The genes are TRBV6-2 or TRBV6-3 and TRBJ2-7; 7 nucleotides line up with TRBD2. CDR1 and CDR2 from the germline V gene are MNHEY and SVGEGT. V lost 2 bases to trimming and J lost 2 bases; unmatched junction nucleotides: 9. The CDR3 extends over 16 amino acids. CDR3 sequence: CASSYPRAGATYEQYF. CDR3 DNA: TGTGCCAGCAGTTACCCCCGGGCGGGAGCTACCTACGAGCAGTACTTC.

The chain employs TRBV7-8 and TRBJ2-7, with 9 bases aligning to TRBD1. The CDR3 length is 15 residues. CDR1 SGHVS and CDR2 FQNEAQ come from the germline V gene. With V trimmed by 5 bases and J by 2 bases, 7 bases remained unmatched. The CDR3 DNA sequence: TGTGCCAGCAGCGCCCGACAGGGGGTGGCCTACGAGCAGTACTTC. Residues: CASSARQGVAYEQYF.

The sample holds many counts of this clonotype. The chain couples TRBV2 to TRBJ1-2; no clear D. V was shortened by 6 bases and J by 5 bases, with 13 bases between the two germline ends. Germline CDR1 is SNHLY and CDR2 is FYNNEI. The CDR3 contains 13 residues. The DNA for the CDR3 is TGTGCCAGCAGAGACCCTGGATTTTATGGCTACACCTTC. As protein: CASRDPGFYGYTF.